This T cell receptor (beta chain) appears in the sequencing data of a study of T cells in pancreatic ductal adenocarcinoma. Study-wide findings and caveats: Tumor-versus-blood clonality comparisons may be biased toward lower tumor diversity.

Germline values: CDR1 SGHNT, CDR2 YENEEA. V was clipped by 1 base and J by 3 bases, with 10 bases between them. CDR3 length: 15 residues. About this clone itself: Its target is not known.

Selected pancreatic ductal adenocarcinoma patients had undergone surgery without neoadjuvant therapy. Generated by immunoSEQ multiplex PCR, the TCRdb table keeps only in-frame clones and is missing some. The sample lists approximately 19,000 clones, around nine tenths occurring once. The genes are TRBV11-3 and TRBJ2-1, with D maybe TRBD2 (7 bases). The sequence derives from a human donor with pancreatic ductal adenocarcinoma. The material sequenced was PBMCs. The DNA for the CDR3 is TGTGCCAGCAGCTTAGGGAGGGGGGGCTACAATGAGCAGTTCTTC. Translated: CASSLGRGGYNEQFF.